These 11 T cell receptor beta chains came from one sample sequenced in a study of blood T cell repertoires in COVID-19. The assay was immunoSEQ multiplex PCR, and TCRdb's table has in-frame clones only and misses some. Seen here are roughly 30,000 clones, 85% to 95% observed once, and the top ten hold approximately 0.84%. Material: peripheral blood. Receptors originate from a woman between 65 and 79 years old with COVID-19, enrolled during active disease.

The rearrangement links TRBV28 to TRBJ1-2, with D perhaps TRBD1 (6 bases). This CDR3 region has 13 residues. V lost 5 bases, J lost 4 bases, and 11 bases lay in between. Per the germline V gene, CDR1 is MDHEN and CDR2 is SYDVKM. The CDR3 loop reads CASSTPDSYGYTF. The CDR3 DNA follows: TGTGCCAGCAGTACCCCGGACAGCTATGGCTACACCTTC.

The genes are TRBV9 and TRBJ1-3, with 9 bases identical to TRBD1. Looked up from germline, CDR1 is SGDLS and CDR2 is YYNGEE. The CDR3 has 17 amino acids. Trimming removed 2 bases from V and 0 bases from J; junction bases left unmatched: 6. CDR3 amino acids: CASSVGGQGSSGNTIYF. The CDR3 DNA reads as TGTGCCAGCAGCGTCGGAGGACAGGGGAGCTCTGGAAACACCATATATTTT. Full variable domain (missing parts from reference TRBV9 and TRBJ1-3): DSGVTQTPKHLITATGQRVTLRCSPRSGDLSVYWYQQSLDQGLQFLIQYYNGEERAKGNILERFSAQQFPDLHSELNLSSLELGDSALYFCASSVGGQGSSGNTIYFGEGSWLTVV.

The chain couples TRBV7-2 to TRBJ2-7; D is perhaps TRBD1 (6 bases). The CDR3 extends over 13 amino acids. Trimming stripped 5 bases from V and 0 bases from J, with 8 bases between. Germline CDR1 and CDR2: SGHTA and FQGNSA. The CDR3 here is CASSTRGSYEQYF. The CDR3 DNA reads TGTGCCAGCAGCACCAGGGGCTCCTACGAGCAGTACTTC.

This clone has just one count. A junction end diverges from the germline sequence, so it may reflect a read error. V usage is TRBV4-1 and J usage is TRBJ1-5; D call uncertain. Germline V gives CDR1 MGHRA, CDR2 YSYEKL. The CDR3 runs 15 residues. DNA of the CDR3: TGCGCCAGCAGCGAAGACACTTGGAGCAATCAGCCCCAGCATTTT. The encoded protein is CASSEDTWSNQPQHF.

This chain connects TRBV13 to TRBJ2-1; 15 nucleotides match TRBD2. CDR1 is PRHDT, CDR2 FYEKMQ, per germline (reference sequence). This CDR3 contains 15 residues. J gave up 9 bases and V 4 bases, and 4 bases lay outside the gene matches. Here the CDR3 DNA reads TGTGCCAGCAGCTCCGGACTAGCGGGAGGGGGTGAGCAGTTCTTC. Amino acids: CASSSGLAGGGEQFF.

This chain links TRBV19 with TRBJ2-3; TRBD2 aligns across 7 bases. Trimming at V came to 6 bases and at J to 0 bases, leaving 6 bases not matched to a gene. The V gene's germline CDR1 is LNHDA and CDR2 SQIVND (reference sequence). The CDR3 length is 15 residues. The chain's CDR3 is CASSTLAASTDTQYF. As DNA, the CDR3 is TGTGCCAGTAGCACCCTAGCGGCTAGCACAGATACGCAGTATTTT.

The chain couples TRBV19 to TRBJ2-1, with 10 bases matching TRBD1. The germline gives CDR1 LNHDA, CDR2 SQIVND (reference sequence). V dropped 7 bases and J dropped 5; count of bases not matched to a gene: 5. This CDR3 region has 14 residues. The CDR3 sequence is CASTDRGDNNEQFF. CDR3 sequence (DNA): TGTGCCAGTACGGACAGGGGGGATAACAATGAGCAGTTCTTC.

The rearrangement joins TRBV14 to TRBJ2-5; 7 bases line up with TRBD1. This CDR3 region has 16 residues. Germline CDR1 SGHDN, CDR2 FVKESK. V gave up 4 bases and J gave up 1 base; unmatched junction bases: 9. CDR3 DNA: TGTGCCAGCAGCCCATCGACAGGGAAAAGCCAAGAGACCCAGTACTTC. The encoded protein is CASSPSTGKSQETQYF.

This clone came up once. The J gene is TRBJ1-3, the V gene TRBV5-1, with D unresolved. The germline V and J ends were trimmed by 0 bases and 3 bases, with 19 bases remaining between them. This CDR3 comprises 18 residues. CDR1 SGHRS and CDR2 YFSETQ come from the germline V gene. The DNA for the CDR3 is TGCGCCAGCAGCTTGGTCTCCTCCCACAACAGCTTTGGAAACACCATATATTTT. As protein: CASSLVSSHNSFGNTIYF.

A single count supports this clone. This chain uses TRBV19 with TRBJ1-1, with TRBD1 matching 7 bases. Germline lookup yields CDR1 LNHDA and CDR2 SQIVND (reference sequence). The junction had 11 bases not matched to a gene; V was cut back by 5 bases and J by 5 bases. The CDR3 has 15 amino acids. The CDR3 sequence: CASSADRQGGTEAFF. DNA for the CDR3: TGTGCCAGTAGTGCCGACCGACAGGGTGGGACTGAAGCTTTCTTT.

This sequence joins TRBV19 and TRBJ1-1; D unresolved. Germline CDR1 is LNHDA and CDR2 is SQIVND (reference sequence). This CDR3 region has 15 residues. Trimming left V 3 bases short and J 0 bases short, with 11 bases between. This CDR3 reads CASSIRPGVNTEAFF. CDR3 coding DNA: TGTGCCAGTAGTATTCGCCCCGGGGTGAACACTGAAGCTTTCTTT.